This TCR beta chain appears in the sequencing data of a study of cytomegalovirus exposure and HLA in healthy donors. This clone was seen only a few times. The antigen is not known. The germline CDR1 and CDR2 sequences are WNHNN and SYGVQD (reference sequence). There are 18 residues in the CDR3. Losses at the gene ends were 4 bases for V and 3 bases for J; bases not matched to a gene: 13. General study points: The HLA-A and HLA-B alleles of most subjects were reportedly predicted accurately from TCR beta sequences.

Amplification used 60 Vbeta primers and 13 Jbeta primers. Assay used: immunoSEQ multiplex PCR; TCRdb lists only in-frame clones, some missing. This table has approximately 70,000 clones, about two thirds appearing once. The sequence was obtained from a man in his forties in good health and CMV-seropositive. V gene TRBV10-1 combines with J gene TRBJ2-2, with 8 bases that match TRBD1. Input material: PBMCs. The chain's CDR3 is CASSGGGDRGVYTGELFF. The CDR3, as DNA: TGCGCCAGCAGTGGGGGCGGAGACAGGGGAGTTTACACCGGGGAGCTGTTTTTT.